This T cell receptor (beta chain) was recovered during a study of OX40 agonist ivuxolimab in advanced cancers. CDR1 and CDR2 from the germline V gene are SGHAT and FQNNGV. The CDR3 is made up of 15 amino acids. TCRdb's table, derived via immunoSEQ multiplex PCR, lists solely in-frame clones and lacks some. The sample contains some 43,000 clones, approximately 85% of which appear only once. Sequenced material: CD4+ or CD8+ T cells sorted from blood, taken in a trial of the OX40 agonist ivuxolimab. The chain links TRBV11-2 to TRBJ2-5; the D gene is possibly TRBD2 (6 bases). The DNA end lines up better with TRBJ2-7; the J call may be wrong. The sequence was obtained from an adult with an advanced solid tumor such as melanoma, head and neck, liver or kidney cancer. CDR3 bases: TGTGCCAGCAGTGACCCCGGGACTCCTCTATACGAGCAGTACTTC. It codes for CASSDPGTPLYEQYF.